The 5 T cell receptor beta chains given below trace back to one sample, sequenced in a study of blood T cells in healthy people across ages. The use of a sample-barcoded 5' primer and a J-beta primer mix characterized a second PCR of about 6 to 11 cycles. TCRdb re-analysed the 5' RACE reads in MiXCR, keeping a single row per CDR3 protein. The table has 450,000 to 650,000 distinct CDR3 sequences, less than 25% seen once. The same data also contributed to another study, on T cells of mothers and their children.

The sequencing sample was made of blood. All receptors derive from a boy between 10 and 17 years old in good health.

This clonotype has just a few counts. The rearrangement joins TRBV6-5 to TRBJ2-1, with D hard to call. The DNA end is more similar to TRBJ2-5, so the J call may be wrong. This CDR3 contains 11 residues. Germline CDR1 MNHEY, CDR2 SVGAGI. The CDR3: CASSYAGTQYF. The CDR3 DNA follows: TGTGCCAGCAGTTACGCCGGGACCCAGTACTTC.

The chain couples TRBV9 to TRBJ2-5, with 10 bases fitting TRBD2. Trimming at V came to 7 bases and at J to 4 bases, leaving 7 bases not matched to a gene. The CDR3 sequence is 14 residues long. CDR1 is SGDLS and CDR2 is YYNGEE in the germline V gene. CDR3 residues: CASSASGGLETQYF. CDR3 bases: TGTGCCAGCTCGGCTAGCGGGGGTTTAGAGACCCAGTACTTC.

This clonotype was observed a handful of times. The chain combines TRBV20-1 with TRBJ2-1; D call uncertain. With 6 bases removed from V and 7 bases from J, the gap between germline ends came to 22 bases. Germline CDR1 is DFQATT and CDR2 is SNEGSKA (reference sequence). CDR3 size: 15 residues. CDR3 bases: TGCAGTGCGGCCCCCCGACTGTTACTCGATAATGAGCAGTTCTTC. Protein product: CSAAPRLLLDNEQFF.

V is TRBV7-2 and J is TRBJ1-6; D unclear. CDR3 size: 13 residues. Trimming cost V 1 base and J 12 bases, with 10 bases left between them. CDR1 and CDR2 from the germline V gene are SGHTA and FQGNSA. The CDR3: CASSLGEIGPLHF. The CDR3 DNA sequence: TGTGCCAGCAGCTTAGGGGAGATTGGACCCCTCCACTTT.

This clonotype was detected only once. This chain joins TRBV4-3 and TRBJ2-5, with a tentative D call TRBD2 (5 bases). The J call is uncertain, as TRBJ2-1 better fits the DNA end. There are 13 residues in the CDR3. Germline V gene sequence: CDR1 LGHNA, CDR2 YSLEER. The CDR3 loop reads CASSQVLVGEQFF. As DNA, the CDR3 is TGCGCCAGCAGCCAAGTACTAGTCGGAGAGCAGTTCTTC.